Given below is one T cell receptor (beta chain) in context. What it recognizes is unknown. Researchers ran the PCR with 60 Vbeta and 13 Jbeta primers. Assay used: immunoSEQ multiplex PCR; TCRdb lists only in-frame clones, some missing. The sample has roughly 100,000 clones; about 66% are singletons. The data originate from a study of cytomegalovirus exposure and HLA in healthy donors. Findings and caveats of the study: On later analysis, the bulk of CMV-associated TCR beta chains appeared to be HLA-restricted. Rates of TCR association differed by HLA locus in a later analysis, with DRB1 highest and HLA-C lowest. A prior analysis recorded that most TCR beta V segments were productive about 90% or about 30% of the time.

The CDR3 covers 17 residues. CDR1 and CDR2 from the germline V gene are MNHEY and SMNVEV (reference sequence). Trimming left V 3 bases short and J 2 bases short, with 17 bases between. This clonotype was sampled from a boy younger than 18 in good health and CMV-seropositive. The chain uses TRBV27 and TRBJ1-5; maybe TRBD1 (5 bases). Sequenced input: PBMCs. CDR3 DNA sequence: TGTGCCAGCAGTTTCACACCAGGGTTTTTGGGCAATCAGCCCCAGCATTTT. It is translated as CASSFTPGFLGNQPQHF.